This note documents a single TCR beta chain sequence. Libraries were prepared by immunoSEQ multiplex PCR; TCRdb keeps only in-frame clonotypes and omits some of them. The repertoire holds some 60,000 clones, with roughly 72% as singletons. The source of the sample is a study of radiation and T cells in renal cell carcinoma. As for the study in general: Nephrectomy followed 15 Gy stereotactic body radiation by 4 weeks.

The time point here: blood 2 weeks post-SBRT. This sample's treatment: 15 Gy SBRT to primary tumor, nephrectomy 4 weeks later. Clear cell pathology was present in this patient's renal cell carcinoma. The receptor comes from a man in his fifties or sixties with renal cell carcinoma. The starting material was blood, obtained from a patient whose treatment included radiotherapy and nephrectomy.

The CDR3 reads CSARDRGYTF. The CDR3 DNA sequence: TGCAGTGCTAGAGATCGAGGCTACACCTTC. The V call is TRBV20-1, the J call TRBJ1-2; no reliable D call. The CDR3 sequence is 10 residues long. Germline lookup yields CDR1 DFQATT and CDR2 SNEGSKA (reference sequence). V lost 0 bases, J lost 8 bases, and 4 bases lay in between.